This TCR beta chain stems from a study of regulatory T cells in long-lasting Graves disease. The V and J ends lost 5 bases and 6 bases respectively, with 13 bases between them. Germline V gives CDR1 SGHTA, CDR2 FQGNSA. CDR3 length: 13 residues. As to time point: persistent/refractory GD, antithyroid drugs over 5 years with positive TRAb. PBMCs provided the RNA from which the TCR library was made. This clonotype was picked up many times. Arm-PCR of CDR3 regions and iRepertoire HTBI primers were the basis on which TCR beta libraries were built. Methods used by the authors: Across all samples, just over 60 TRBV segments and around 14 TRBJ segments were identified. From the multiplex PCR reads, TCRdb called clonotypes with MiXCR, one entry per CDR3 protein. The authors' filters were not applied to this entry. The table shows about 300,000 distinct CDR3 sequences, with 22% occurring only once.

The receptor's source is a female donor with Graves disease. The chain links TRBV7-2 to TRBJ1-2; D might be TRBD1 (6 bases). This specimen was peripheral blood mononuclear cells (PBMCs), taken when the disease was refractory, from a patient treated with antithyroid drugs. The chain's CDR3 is CASSPLRGDGYTF. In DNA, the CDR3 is TGTGCCAGCAGCCCACTGAGGGGGGATGGCTACACCTTC.